This entry is about one TCR beta chain. This entry belongs to a study of blood T cell repertoires in COVID-19. The CDR3 sequence is 15 residues long. Germline V CDR1 and CDR2: MDHEN, SYDVKM. V was pared by 5 bases and J by 5 bases, with 8 bases of the junction left unmatched. Some clones are missing from TCRdb's copy, which holds only in-frame ones; the method was immunoSEQ multiplex PCR. The data contain under 130,000 clones, around 86% of them singletons. V usage is TRBV28 and J usage is TRBJ1-4; 7 nucleotides line up with TRBD1. The sequence was obtained from a man older than 75 with acute or convalescent COVID-19. The sample consisted of peripheral blood. CDR3 sequence reads: CASSLMGQPNEKLFF. The CDR3 bases are TGTGCCAGCAGTCTAATGGGACAGCCGAATGAAAAACTGTTTTTT.